The clone carrying this T cell receptor (beta chain) was recorded many times. Its antigen is undetermined. According to the study, TCR beta libraries were built with iRepertoire HTBI primers and CDR3-region Arm-PCR. Via MiXCR, TCRdb re-called the multiplex PCR reads, giving one row per CDR3 protein. The table lists about 340,000 distinct CDR3 sequences, about 20% of them singletons. Germline-derived CDR1 and CDR2 are MNHEY and SMNVEV (reference sequence). V dropped 3 bases and J dropped 7; count of bases not matched to a gene: 6. The CDR3 contains 14 residues. The data were taken from a study of regulatory T cells in long-lasting Graves disease. As for the study in general: It was over 5 years of antithyroid drugs, with positive TSH receptor antibodies, that meant persistent Graves' disease.

Study-wide findings and caveats: New patients shared some 980 public clonotypes, and persistent patients shared more, with under 3,500. Segments TRBV28, TRBJ1-2 and TRBJ2-5 showed preferential usage in persistent disease.

The sample's time point: persistent/refractory GD, antithyroid drugs over 5 years with positive TRAb. RNA extracted from PBMCs served as the sequencing template. Graves' disease diagnosis followed American Thyroid Association guidelines. The sequenced sample was peripheral blood mononuclear cells (PBMCs), obtained when the disease was refractory, from a patient treated with antithyroid drugs. The chain combines TRBV27 with TRBJ1-5; 7 nucleotides match TRBD1. This receptor was identified in a female donor with Graves disease. The CDR3 here is CASSFARGAQPQHF. CDR3 DNA sequence: TGTGCCAGCAGTTTTGCCAGGGGGGCACAGCCCCAGCATTTT.